The 31 T cell receptor beta chains below come from one sample, sequenced in a study of blood T cell repertoires in COVID-19. TCRdb keeps only in-frame clones here, not all; method: immunoSEQ multiplex PCR. The data contain approximately 170,000 clones, 70% to 90% of them singletons. Source material: PBMCs or T cells enriched from blood (not recorded which). These receptor sequences come from a woman between 18 and 29 years old who had recovered from COVID-19.

This sequence joins TRBV3-1 (or the pseudogene TRBV3-2) and TRBJ2-3, with 14 bases identical to TRBD2. Germline V lookup: CDR1 LGHDT, CDR2 YNNKEL (reference sequence). The CDR3 runs 18 residues. V dropped 5 bases and J dropped 7; count of bases not matched to a gene: 14. The CDR3, as DNA: TGTGCCAGCAGCGAAGGACTAGCGGGAGGCGGAAATAGGAATACGCAGTATTTT. The encoded protein is CASSEGLAGGGNRNTQYF.

The rearrangement uses TRBV29-1 and TRBJ2-1; D unclear. Germline V CDR1 and CDR2: SQVTM, ANQGSEA. The CDR3 sequence is 12 residues long. V lost 1 base and J 7 bases, leaving 8 bases between the germline ends. The CDR3 region has the DNA TGCAGCGTTGAAGCTTCAGCGAATGAGCAGTTCTTC. This sequence encodes CSVEASANEQFF.

The chain combines TRBV6-2 or TRBV6-3 with TRBJ1-1, with 9 bases aligning to TRBD1. This CDR3 contains 16 residues. V was pared by 5 bases and J by 0 bases, with 7 bases of the junction left unmatched. CDR1 is MNHEY and CDR2 is SVGEGT in the germline V gene. CDR3 loop: CASSRGQGYMNTEAFF. The CDR3 region has the DNA TGTGCCAGCAGTCGGGGACAGGGATACATGAACACTGAAGCTTTCTTT.

The chain uses TRBV3-1 (or the pseudogene TRBV3-2) and TRBJ1-4, with 10 bases fitting TRBD1. In germline, CDR1 is LGHDT, CDR2 YNNKEL (reference sequence). CDR3 length: 15 amino acids. With 3 bases clipped from V and 7 bases from J, the junction kept 5 bases outside the gene matches. CDR3 sequence: CASSHPTGGGEKLFF. In DNA form, the CDR3 reads TGTGCCAGCAGCCACCCGACAGGGGGCGGTGAAAAACTGTTTTTT.

Only one count was recorded for this clone. The chain employs TRBV11-2 and TRBJ2-3; 11 bases agree with TRBD2. In germline, CDR1 is SGHAT, CDR2 FQNNGV. The CDR3 is 18 residues long. V gave up 5 bases and J gave up 2 bases; unmatched junction bases: 12. CDR3 DNA: TGTGCCAGCAGCCTCTCCGGGACTAGCGGACAGTTCACAGATACGCAGTATTTT. It specifies CASSLSGTSGQFTDTQYF. The full variable domain, completed using reference TRBV11-2 and TRBJ2-3, is EAGVAQSPRYKIIEKRQSVAFWCNPISGHATLYWYQQILGQGPKLLIQFQNNGVVDDSQLPKDRFSAERLKGVDSTLKIQPAKLEDSAVYLCASSLSGTSGQFTDTQYFGPGTRLTVL.

The chain recombines TRBV15 with TRBJ2-2; perhaps TRBD2 as D (5 bases). Trimming stripped 0 bases from V and 6 bases from J, with 11 bases between. The CDR3 runs 15 residues. Per germline, CDR1 LNHNV and CDR2 YYDKDF (reference sequence). The CDR3: CATSRERGGSGELFF. The DNA of the CDR3 is TGTGCCACCAGCAGAGAACGAGGAGGCTCCGGGGAGCTGTTTTTT.

The chain is built from TRBV7-8 and TRBJ2-1; tentative D call: TRBD2 (6 bases). V was cut by 4 bases and J by 7 bases, with 17 bases left in between. This CDR3 spans 15 amino acids. Germline V CDR1 and CDR2: SGHVS, FQNEAQ. The CDR3 reads CASSWVGAGGNEQFF. The CDR3 DNA reads TGTGCCAGCAGCTGGGTGGGCGCTGGGGGGAATGAGCAGTTCTTC.

This clone was detected a few times. The chain links TRBV4-1 to TRBJ2-3; no clear D. V was clipped by 1 base and J by 8 bases, with 10 bases between them. CDR3 length: 13 amino acids. In germline, CDR1 is MGHRA, CDR2 YSYEKL. In DNA, the CDR3 is TGCGCCAGCAGCCAAGGAACCGGAGTTACGCAGTATTTT. Translation: CASSQGTGVTQYF.

CDR3 DNA: TGTGCCATCAGTGAGCGCCTGCAGGGCTATGGCTACACCTTC. It specifies CAISERLQGYGYTF. The gene calls are TRBV10-3 and TRBJ1-2; D perhaps matches TRBD1 (5 bases). This CDR3 contains 14 residues. The germline V gene has CDR1 ENHRY and CDR2 SYGVKD. V was clipped by 2 bases and J by 4 bases, with 11 bases between them.

V gene TRBV29-1 combines with J gene TRBJ2-1, with TRBD1 matching over 8 bases. CDR1 and CDR2 from the germline V gene are SQVTM and ANQGSEA. The CDR3 runs to 14 residues. V lost 8 bases and J lost 6; bases outside the gene matches: 12. The CDR3 bases are TGCAGCACAAAGAAGACAGGGGTTGGCAATGAGCAGTTCTTC. Amino acids: CSTKKTGVGNEQFF.

The chain links TRBV11-3 to TRBJ2-7; perhaps TRBD2 as D (5 bases). There are 16 residues in the CDR3. From germline, CDR1 is SGHNT and CDR2 YENEEA. V gave up 1 base and J gave up 2 bases, with 15 bases separating them. CDR3 nucleotides: TGTGCCAGCAGCTTAGGAACGGGGTGGAGACCCTACGAGCAGTACTTC. Translating gives CASSLGTGWRPYEQYF. Full variable domain (rest looked up from reference TRBV11-3 and TRBJ2-7): EAGVVQSPRYKIIEKKQPVAFWCNPISGHNTLYWYLQNLGQGPELLIRYENEEAVDDSQLPKDRFSAERLKGVDSTLKIQPAELGDSAVYLCASSLGTGWRPYEQYFGPGTRLTVT.

The gene calls are TRBV5-5 and TRBJ2-2, with D unclear. V lost 4 bases, J lost 1 base, and 8 bases lay in between. This CDR3 is 14 amino acids long. Germline V lookup: CDR1 SGHKS, CDR2 YYEKEE (reference sequence). CDR3 sequence: CASSPFKNTGELFF. CDR3 sequence (DNA): TGTGCCAGCAGCCCGTTTAAGAACACCGGGGAGCTGTTTTTT.

V and J are TRBV29-1 and TRBJ2-2; tentative D call: TRBD2 (5 bases). Looked up from germline, CDR1 is SQVTM and CDR2 is ANQGSEA. CDR3 size: 12 residues. The ends were cut back, 6 bases at V and 3 bases at J, with 8 bases in the middle. The CDR3 bases are TGCAGCGTGATGAGGGACACCGGGGAGCTGTTTTTT. The encoded protein is CSVMRDTGELFF.

The rearrangement links TRBV6-5 to TRBJ1-6; D is ambiguous. V lost 8 bases to trimming and J lost 14 bases, with 16 bases between them. This CDR3 has 12 amino acids. Germline loops: CDR1 MNHEY, CDR2 SVGAGI. The CDR3 reads CASLRGSRTLHF. As DNA, the CDR3 is TGTGCCAGCCTCCGAGGGAGCCGGACCCTCCACTTT.

This clone was recorded only once. The V call is TRBV11-2, the J call TRBJ2-1, with D unclear. V gave up 7 bases and J gave up 0 bases, with 10 bases separating them. Germline values: CDR1 SGHAT, CDR2 FQNNGV. This CDR3 has 14 residues. The CDR3, as DNA: TGTGCCAGCACCCCCGGAGTCTCCTACAATGAGCAGTTCTTC. This translates into CASTPGVSYNEQFF.

CDR3 DNA sequence: TGTGCCAGCAGTTTATACGGACTAGCGGGACGGTCGTCGAATGAGCAGTTCTTC. It codes for CASSLYGLAGRSSNEQFF. This sequence joins TRBV27 and TRBJ2-1; 12 bases align to TRBD2. J lost 7 bases, V lost 1 base, and 11 bases had no gene match. This CDR3 region has 18 residues. Germline V gene data show CDR1 as MNHEY and CDR2 as SMNVEV (reference sequence).

This clone has just one count. CDR3 DNA sequence: TGTGCCAGCAGTTTTCCCGTCCCCCAGGGGCGGACTGAAGCTTTCTTT. Translation gives CASSFPVPQGRTEAFF. The chain is built from TRBV28 and TRBJ1-1; TRBD1 is a possible D gene (6 bases). V shed 3 bases and J shed 5 bases, with 19 bases lying between them. Germline V gives CDR1 MDHEN, CDR2 SYDVKM. The CDR3 spans 16 residues.

The J gene is TRBJ1-5, the V gene TRBV7-8; no definite D call. This CDR3 is built from 13 residues. V lost 5 bases, J lost 9 bases, and 14 bases lay in between. Germline CDR1 reads SGHVS; CDR2 reads FQNEAQ. In DNA, the CDR3 is TGTGCCAGCAGCCCGATCACAGAGGGGCCCCAGCATTTT. This codes for CASSPITEGPQHF. The full variable domain, completed using reference TRBV7-8 and TRBJ1-5, is GAGVSQSPRYKVAKRGQDVALRCDPISGHVSLFWYQQALGQGPEFLTYFQNEAQLDKSGLPSDRFFAERPEGSVSTLKIQRTQQEDSAVYLCASSPITEGPQHFGDGTRLSIL.

The CDR3 nucleotides are TGTGCCAGTAGTCCAATCTCGGGTAGCTCCTACAATGAGCAGTTCTTC. Translating gives CASSPISGSSYNEQFF. The J gene is TRBJ2-1, the V gene TRBV19; no clear D. The CDR3 is made up of 16 amino acids. CDR1 LNHDA and CDR2 SQIVND come from the germline V gene (reference sequence). The V and J ends lost 5 bases and 0 bases respectively, with 14 bases between them.

This rearrangement joins TRBV6-5 to TRBJ2-4; tentative D call: TRBD1 (5 bases). Deletions cut 5 bases from V and 6 bases from J, with 14 bases between. CDR3 length equals 14 residues. Looked up from germline, CDR1 is MNHEY and CDR2 is SVGAGI. CDR3 amino acids: CASSRSRAINIQYF. The CDR3, as DNA: TGTGCCAGCAGTCGAAGCAGGGCGATAAACATTCAGTACTTC.

The chain employs TRBV5-1 and TRBJ2-1; D gene ambiguous. Germline lookup yields CDR1 SGHRS and CDR2 YFSETQ. The germline V and J ends were trimmed by 0 bases and 5 bases, with 6 bases remaining between them. This CDR3 comprises 13 residues. In nucleotides, the CDR3 is TGCGCCAGCAGCTTGGGGGCCAACAATGAGCAGTTCTTC. Translated: CASSLGANNEQFF.

The J gene is TRBJ1-4, the V gene TRBV7-9, with D possibly being TRBD1 (5 bases). Germline V gene lookup returns CDR1 SEHNR and CDR2 FQNEAQ (reference sequence). This CDR3 is 15 amino acids long. Deletions cut 4 bases from V and 10 bases from J, with 19 bases between. The DNA of the CDR3 is TGTGCCAGCAGCTCAAACCGGACATCGGATGGAAAACTGTTTTTT. This encodes CASSSNRTSDGKLFF.

The chain links TRBV7-6 to TRBJ2-1; no definite D call. V lost 4 bases and J lost 4, with 11 bases in between. The CDR3 sequence is 14 residues long. Germline V gives CDR1 SGHVS, CDR2 FNYEAQ. The CDR3 bases are TGTGCCAGCAGCTCCCCCCCCCTTTACAATGAGCAGTTCTTC. It is translated as CASSSPPLYNEQFF.

The chain employs TRBV21-1 and TRBJ2-7; the table's TRBD1 call for D was not verified on the DNA. TRBV21-1 is classified as a pseudogene. The CDR3 consists of 9 residues. The CDR3 is CATHYEQYF. CDR3 nucleotides: TGTGCCACCCACTACGAGCAGTACTTC.

V and J are TRBV7-6 and TRBJ2-1; no reliable D call. The CDR3 runs to 16 residues. CDR1 is SGHVS and CDR2 is FNYEAQ in the germline V gene. Between the trimmed V and J ends, which lost 1 base and 0 bases, there was a span of 10 bases. The CDR3 bases are TGTGCCAGCAGCTTAGAGATTCTAACCTCCTACAATGAGCAGTTCTTC. This codes for CASSLEILTSYNEQFF.

The J gene is TRBJ2-7, the V gene TRBV5-1; the D gene is possibly TRBD2 (5 bases). V lost 4 bases and J lost 4, with 12 bases in between. CDR3 size: 13 residues. Germline assignment: CDR1 SGHRS and CDR2 YFSETQ. CDR3 residues: CASSTRGAYEQYF. CDR3 DNA sequence: TGCGCCAGCAGCACCCGGGGAGCATACGAGCAGTACTTC.

J is TRBJ2-7 and V is TRBV6-5; 8 bases fit TRBD1. The CDR3 sequence is 13 residues long. CDR1 is MNHEY and CDR2 is SVGAGI in the germline V gene. V lost 2 bases, J lost 5 bases, and 2 bases stayed unmatched. CDR3 residues: CASSYETGDEQYF. For the CDR3, the DNA is TGTGCCAGCAGTTACGAGACAGGGGACGAGCAGTACTTC.

This clone was detected a few times. The genes are TRBV6-4 and TRBJ2-1; D might be TRBD2 (6 bases). V was cut by 0 bases and J by 9 bases, with 12 bases left in between. The CDR3 sequence is 14 residues long. Germline CDR1 reads MRHNA; CDR2 reads SNTAGT. The CDR3 sequence is CASSDSLAGSEQFF. The CDR3 DNA is TGTGCCAGCAGTGACTCACTAGCAGGTAGTGAGCAGTTCTTC.

This clone has a single count. The gene calls are TRBV7-8 and TRBJ2-7; 11 bases line up with TRBD2. Germline trimming cut 4 bases from V and 3 bases from J; bases unmatched to any gene: 5. The CDR3 has 15 amino acids. From germline, CDR1 is SGHVS and CDR2 FQNEAQ. The CDR3 sequence: CASSSLTSGNYEQYF. The CDR3 DNA reads TGTGCCAGCAGCTCCCTGACTAGCGGGAACTACGAGCAGTACTTC.

The gene calls are TRBV5-4 and TRBJ2-1, with 14 bases identical to TRBD2. Trimming cost V 5 bases and J 10 bases; bases outside gene matches: 11. This CDR3 is built from 16 residues. CDR1 and CDR2 from the germline V gene are SGHNT and YYREEE (reference sequence). In nucleotides, the CDR3 is TGTGCCAGCAGTAAAGGTGGGACTAGCGGGAGTGGAGAGCAGTTCTTC. This codes for CASSKGGTSGSGEQFF.

This chain links TRBV18 with TRBJ2-3; 12 nucleotides match TRBD2. The V segment lost 5 bases and the J segment 4 bases; nucleotides outside the gene matches: 4. Looked up from germline, CDR1 is KGHSH and CDR2 is LQKENI. The CDR3 is made up of 15 amino acids. The CDR3 loop reads CASSFASGRADTQYF. CDR3 DNA sequence: TGTGCCAGCTCATTCGCTAGCGGGAGGGCAGATACGCAGTATTTT.